These 27 T cell receptor beta chains were sequenced from one sample in a study of T-cell reconstitution after alpha-beta-depleted transplantation in children. The library targeted TCRbeta and was prepared with unique molecular identifiers. TCRdb called the PCR reads again in MiXCR, with one record for every CDR3 protein. The data show a few hundred thousand distinct CDR3 sequences, roughly 30% seen once. This sample comprised PBMCs, obtained before TCRalphabeta/CD19-depleted stem cell transplant. Receptor source: a boy younger than two with Wiskott-Aldrich syndrome, due to receive a stem cell transplant.

This clonotype came up a few times. CDR3 loop: CASSRKDRAYEQYF. CDR3 DNA sequence: TGTGCCAGCAGCCGGAAGGACAGAGCCTACGAGCAGTACTTC. The chain couples TRBV14 to TRBJ2-7, with D perhaps TRBD1 (6 bases). V was clipped by 4 bases and J by 2 bases, with 12 bases between them. In germline, CDR1 is SGHDN, CDR2 FVKESK. The CDR3 covers 14 residues.

The gene calls are TRBV7-9 and TRBJ2-2, with D possibly matching TRBD1 (5 bases). The V end was cut by 2 bases, the J end by 3 bases, with 16 bases between. Germline V gives CDR1 SEHNR, CDR2 FQNEAQ (reference sequence). The length of the CDR3 is 17 residues. CDR3 protein: CASSLTVQGLDTGELFF. Written as DNA, the CDR3 is TGTGCCAGCAGCTTAACCGTCCAGGGTTTGGACACCGGGGAGCTGTTTTTT. Full variable domain (remainder filled in from reference TRBV7-9 and TRBJ2-2): DTGVSQNPRHKITKRGQNVTFRCDPISEHNRLYWYRQTLGQGPEFLTYFQNEAQLEKSRLLSDRFSAERPKGSFSTLEIQRTEQGDSAMYLCASSLTVQGLDTGELFFGEGSRLTVL.

This clonotype has only a few counts. The CDR3 sequence is CASSEALSNSYNEQFF. CDR3 bases: TGTGCCAGCAGTGAAGCGCTGAGTAACTCCTACAATGAGCAGTTCTTC. The chain couples TRBV6-1 to TRBJ2-1; D is undetermined. The germline V gene has CDR1 MNHNS and CDR2 SASEGT. This CDR3 has 16 amino acids. V was pared by 0 bases and J by 0 bases, with 9 bases between.

The chain employs TRBV7-9 and TRBJ2-1; weak D call: TRBD1 (6 bases). CDR3 size: 12 residues. The germline V and J ends were trimmed by 5 bases and 15 bases, with 17 bases remaining between them. Germline V gene data show CDR1 as SEHNR and CDR2 as FQNEAQ (reference sequence). CDR3 loop: CASSPVRAGAFF. Here the CDR3 DNA reads TGTGCCAGCAGCCCGGTTAGGGCAGGGGCGTTCTTC. The variable domain in full, with the rest retrieved from reference TRBV7-9 and TRBJ2-1, is DTGVSQNPRHKITKRGQNVTFRCDPISEHNRLYWYRQTLGQGPEFLTYFQNEAQLEKSRLLSDRFSAERPKGSFSTLEIQRTEQGDSAMYLCASSPVRAGAFFGPGTRLTVL.

The genes are TRBV12-3 or TRBV12-4 and TRBJ1-2; no clear D. Trimming removed 7 bases at V and 8 bases at J, with 11 bases between. This CDR3 contains 11 residues. CDR3 region: CASNDENGYTF. The CDR3 DNA reads TGTGCCAGCAATGACGAGAACGGCTACACCTTC.

This clonotype was recorded a few times. The genes are TRBV5-1 and TRBJ2-7; D is ambiguous. Germline values: CDR1 SGHRS, CDR2 YFSETQ. Trimming took 0 bases from V and 7 from J, leaving 8 bases between them. The CDR3 is made up of 12 amino acids. The CDR3: CASSLEFGEQYF. The CDR3 DNA sequence: TGCGCCAGCAGCTTGGAATTTGGGGAGCAGTACTTC.

This chain uses TRBV10-3 with TRBJ1-6; the match to TRBD1 covers 10 bases. In germline, CDR1 is ENHRY, CDR2 SYGVKD. This CDR3 comprises 12 residues. Germline trimming cut 11 bases from V and 8 bases from J; bases unmatched to any gene: 3. CDR3 bases: TGTGCCGGGGGGACAGGGGATTCACCCCTCCACTTT. It translates to CAGGTGDSPLHF.

The chain carries TRBV28 and TRBJ2-7; 11 positions match TRBD2. The CDR3 extends over 14 amino acids. V was pared by 6 bases and J by 7 bases, with 8 bases of the junction left unmatched. Germline CDR1 MDHEN, CDR2 SYDVKM. The CDR3: CASSPTSGSFEQYF. The CDR3 nucleotides are TGTGCCAGCAGCCCCACTAGCGGGAGTTTTGAGCAGTACTTC.

The chain joins TRBV4-2 to TRBJ2-1, with 10 bases fitting TRBD2. This CDR3 region has 15 residues. The V and J ends lost 0 bases and 4 bases, in that order; junction bases with no gene match: 0. Germline CDR1 and CDR2: LGHNA and YNFKEQ. The CDR3 is CASSQEAGGYNEQFF. DNA of the CDR3: TGTGCCAGCAGCCAAGAAGCGGGAGGGTACAATGAGCAGTTCTTC.

The rearrangement joins TRBV12-3 or TRBV12-4 to TRBJ1-5; D remains unclear. CDR3 length: 15 residues. Between the trimmed V and J ends, which lost 6 bases and 0 bases, there was a span of 12 bases. The CDR3 region is CASRAGVYSNQPQHF. Here the CDR3 DNA reads TGTGCCAGCAGGGCGGGAGTTTATAGCAATCAGCCCCAGCATTTT.

The genes are TRBV5-1 and TRBJ2-7; the D gene could be TRBD1 or TRBD2 (5 bases each). Germline CDR1 and CDR2: SGHRS and YFSETQ. V lost 4 bases and J 5 bases, leaving 22 bases between the germline ends. The CDR3 sequence is 16 residues long. In DNA form, the CDR3 reads TGCGCCAGCAGCCCCCAGGGACGGATTGATGTGGACGAGCAGTACTTC. Translated, it gives CASSPQGRIDVDEQYF.

This clonotype was observed a handful of times. The junction differs from germline at one of its ends, possibly a read error. The V and J genes are TRBV5-1 and TRBJ1-1; D might be TRBD1 (5 bases). Germline CDR1 SGHRS, CDR2 YFSETQ. This CDR3 has 12 amino acids. The CDR3 coding sequence is TGCGTCAGCAGCTTCCAGGGCGCTGAAGCTTTCTTT. It yields the protein CVSSFQGAEAFF.

This clonotype has more than one count but fewer than ten. V is TRBV5-6 and J is TRBJ2-3, with D perhaps matching TRBD1 or TRBD2 (6 bases each). Trimming left V 3 bases short and J 3 bases short, with 20 bases between. The length of the CDR3 is 17 residues. Germline V CDR1 and CDR2: SGHDT, YYEEEE. The CDR3, as DNA: TGTGCCAGCAGCTCAGTTTCGGGGGCTATTAGGACAGATACGCAGTATTTT. Amino acid sequence: CASSSVSGAIRTDTQYF.

The chain links TRBV20-1 to TRBJ2-1; unclear D gene. The germline gives CDR1 DFQATT, CDR2 SNEGSKA (reference sequence). CDR3 size: 12 residues. V lost 2 bases and J lost 7, with 9 bases in between. The chain's CDR3 is CSARNVRNEQFF. The CDR3 DNA sequence: TGCAGTGCTAGAAACGTTAGGAATGAGCAGTTCTTC.

This chain connects TRBV12-3 or TRBV12-4 to TRBJ2-3, with D possibly TRBD2 on 7 matching bases. The V gene lost 2 bases and the J gene lost 0 bases, with 12 bases spanning the gap. The CDR3 has 16 residues. CDR3 residues: CASSLRGALSTDTQYF. DNA of the CDR3: TGTGCCAGCAGTTTACGGGGGGCCTTGAGCACAGATACGCAGTATTTT.

This clonotype was counted between two and nine times. In DNA form, the CDR3 reads TGTGCCAGCAGCTTAGGAGACTACATCCAGGGGTATTTT. It encodes CASSLGDYIQGYF. The chain carries TRBV7-2 and TRBJ2-3, with D perhaps matching TRBD1 or TRBD2 (5 bases each). Germline V gives CDR1 SGHTA, CDR2 FQGNSA. Trimming stripped 1 base from V and 14 bases from J, with 16 bases between. The CDR3 contains 13 residues.

V and J are TRBV6-2 or TRBV6-3 and TRBJ2-1; no clear D. CDR1 MNHEY and CDR2 SVGEGT come from the germline V gene. V was trimmed by 6 bases and J by 8 bases, leaving 17 bases between them. The length of the CDR3 is 14 residues. The CDR3 is CASRGGSRGYEQFF. The CDR3 DNA is TGTGCCAGCAGGGGTGGCTCCCGCGGCTATGAGCAGTTCTTC.

The V and J genes are TRBV7-9 and TRBJ2-2; 8 bases are a match to TRBD1. V shed 5 bases and J 6 bases; nucleotides not matched to a gene: 8. The CDR3 contains 15 residues. CDR1 SEHNR and CDR2 FQNEAQ come from the germline V gene (reference sequence). CDR3 sequence: CASSRTGLRAGELFF. CDR3 DNA: TGTGCCAGCAGCCGGACAGGGTTGCGCGCCGGGGAGCTGTTTTTT.

The genes are TRBV4-1 and TRBJ2-1, with TRBD2 matching 8 bases. The J segment lost 2 bases and the V segment lost 0 bases, leaving 9 bases of the junction unmatched. CDR1 MGHRA and CDR2 YSYEKL come from the germline V gene. The CDR3 contains 18 residues. The chain's CDR3 is CASSQDFWREVPYNEQFF. DNA of the CDR3: TGCGCCAGCAGCCAAGATTTTTGGCGGGAGGTCCCCTACAATGAGCAGTTCTTC.

The rearrangement uses TRBV5-1 and TRBJ2-3; 9 nucleotides match TRBD2. Germline trimming cut 0 bases from V and 0 bases from J; bases unmatched to any gene: 5. CDR3 length equals 17 residues. CDR1 is SGHRS, CDR2 YFSETQ, per germline. Here the CDR3 reads CASSLAASGVSTDTQYF. CDR3 in DNA: TGCGCCAGCAGCTTGGCGGCTAGCGGGGTTAGCACAGATACGCAGTATTTT.

The sample holds a few counts of this clonotype. The chain joins TRBV7-9 to TRBJ2-7, with D possibly called TRBD1 or TRBD2 (6 bases each). With 7 bases removed from V and 3 bases from J, the gap between germline ends came to 13 bases. CDR3 length equals 13 residues. Germline V gives CDR1 SEHNR, CDR2 FQNEAQ (reference sequence). The CDR3 nucleotides are TGTGCCAGCACCGTAGGGGGGTACTACGAGCAGTACTTC. The encoded protein is CASTVGGYYEQYF. The entire variable domain, with the rest obtained from reference TRBV7-9 and TRBJ2-7, is as follows: DTGVSQNPRHKITKRGQNVTFRCDPISEHNRLYWYRQTLGQGPEFLTYFQNEAQLEKSRLLSDRFSAERPKGSFSTLEIQRTEQGDSAMYLCASTVGGYYEQYFGPGTRLTVT.

The rearrangement joins TRBV7-6 to TRBJ2-3; 9 nucleotides align to TRBD2. The length of the CDR3 is 18 residues. Germline CDR1 is SGHVS and CDR2 is FNYEAQ. Trimming cost V 1 base and J 0 bases; bases outside gene matches: 8. The CDR3 is CASSLVSGREGSTDTQYF. The DNA of the CDR3 is TGTGCCAGCAGCTTAGTCTCCGGGCGGGAGGGTAGCACAGATACGCAGTATTTT. Combining the CDR3 with reference TRBV7-6 and TRBJ2-3 gives the whole variable domain GAGVSQSPRYKVTKRGQDVALRCDPISGHVSLYWYRQALGQGPEFLTYFNYEAQQDKSGLPNDRFSAERPEGSISTLTIQRTEQRDSAMYRCASSLVSGREGSTDTQYFGPGTRLTVL.

The chain combines TRBV9 with TRBJ2-5, with TRBD2 matching over 11 bases. In germline, CDR1 is SGDLS, CDR2 YYNGEE. The CDR3 consists of 17 residues. V lost 4 bases, J lost 3 bases, and 11 bases stayed unmatched. CDR3 in DNA: TGTGCCAGCAGCCTGGGACTAGCGGTGGGAATAGAAGAGACCCAGTACTTC. Residues: CASSLGLAVGIEETQYF.

This clonotype occurred a few times. V is TRBV5-1 and J is TRBJ1-4, with TRBD1 matching over 7 bases. Germline CDR1 SGHRS, CDR2 YFSETQ. The CDR3 is made up of 14 amino acids. The V and J ends lost 2 bases and 8 bases, in that order; junction bases with no gene match: 6. The CDR3 bases are TGCGCCAGCAGCTTAGAAAGGGGGCAGGAAAAACTGTTTTTT. It encodes CASSLERGQEKLFF.

This clonotype turned up a few times. The V call is TRBV5-1, the J call TRBJ2-3; D not certain. CDR1 and CDR2 (germline): SGHRS, YFSETQ. The CDR3 consists of 18 residues. V lost 0 bases to trimming and J lost 0 bases, with 17 bases between them. The CDR3 bases are TGCGCCAGCAGCTTGGCCGCGCGGCCGGCGTCTAGCACAGATACGCAGTATTTT. Amino acids: CASSLAARPASSTDTQYF.

This clonotype appeared a few times. The chain combines TRBV5-1 with TRBJ2-7; 7 bases agree with TRBD2. CDR1 is SGHRS and CDR2 is YFSETQ in the germline V gene. There are 14 residues in the CDR3. The V segment lost 0 bases and the J segment 2 bases; nucleotides outside the gene matches: 2. CDR3 DNA sequence: TGCGCCAGCAGCTTGGGTCGGGAGGCCTACGAGCAGTACTTC. Protein product: CASSLGREAYEQYF.

The CDR3 DNA sequence: TGCAGTGTCAACCCCCCGCGGGGCATGAACACTGAAGCTTTCTTT. This codes for CSVNPPRGMNTEAFF. The rearrangement links TRBV20-1 to TRBJ1-1, with D perhaps matching TRBD1 (5 bases). Germline CDR1 DFQATT, CDR2 SNEGSKA (reference sequence). The CDR3 is 15 amino acids. The V end lost 7 bases, the J end lost 0 bases, and 18 bases lay between the germline ends.